The 15 T cell receptor beta chains below were found in one sample sequenced in a study of immune evolution from preneoplasia to lung adenocarcinoma (dated by TCRdb to the early 2020s). The library was produced with the immunoSEQ multiplex PCR assay. Held by TCRdb, this immuneACCESS table contains in-frame sequences only and omits some clones. Under half of the omission traces to an unresolved V gene where checked; the cause of the rest is unknown. Across this sample there are under 15,000 clones, with over 65% seen only once. 3.8% of the sample lies in the top ten. Source material: FFPE tissue from an adenomatous hyperplasia lung lesion. According to the study, the label for this sample's cell subset or site signals: atypical adenomatous hyperplasia (AAH), lung preneoplasia. The source of these receptors is a person between 50 and 70 years old with lung adenocarcinoma.

The chain carries TRBV6-1 and TRBJ1-4, with 7 bases matching TRBD1. Germline CDR1 is MNHNS and CDR2 is SASEGT. Trimming removed 2 bases from V and 4 bases from J; junction bases left unmatched: 10. The CDR3 spans 17 residues. This CDR3 reads CASSEYGTADINEKLFF. In nucleotides, the CDR3 is TGTGCCAGCAGTGAATATGGGACAGCGGACATTAATGAAAAACTGTTTTTT.

The chain is built from TRBV30 and TRBJ2-3; TRBD2 might be the D (6 bases). The CDR3 runs to 15 residues. Germline V gene sequence: CDR1 GTSNPN, CDR2 SVGIG (reference sequence). Trimming took off 2 bases at V and 8 bases at J, with 20 bases between the two ends. The chain's CDR3 is CAWSSGRSMGGTQYF. In nucleotides, the CDR3 is TGTGCCTGGAGTTCCGGGCGTTCGATGGGGGGTACGCAGTATTTT.

This chain joins TRBV21-1 and TRBJ2-3. TRBV21-1 is recorded as a pseudogene. This CDR3 comprises 15 residues. Written as DNA, the CDR3 is TGTGCCAGCAGCAATCATGGGCCTAGAAGAGATACGCAGTATTTT. This sequence encodes CASSNHGPRRDTQYF.

The V call is TRBV5-6, the J call TRBJ2-3; the D is unclear. Trimming stripped 0 bases from V and 0 bases from J, with 14 bases between. CDR1 is SGHDT, CDR2 YYEEEE, per germline. The CDR3 is 17 amino acids. The CDR3 is CASSLGRGRLSTDTQYF. DNA for the CDR3: TGTGCCAGCAGCTTGGGTCGAGGCCGACTTAGCACAGATACGCAGTATTTT.

V usage is TRBV10-3 and J usage is TRBJ1-1; 7 positions agree with TRBD1. Germline CDR1 is ENHRY and CDR2 is SYGVKD. V lost 0 bases, J lost 11 bases, and 12 bases stayed unmatched. The CDR3 totals 15 residues. As DNA, the CDR3 is TGTGCCATCAGTGAGTCCCGGACAGGAGGAGGAGGTGCTTTCTTT. It is translated as CAISESRTGGGGAFF.

The J gene is TRBJ2-5, the V gene TRBV4-2, with TRBD2 identical over 7 bases. This CDR3 is 15 amino acids long. Germline V gives CDR1 LGHNA, CDR2 YNFKEQ. V dropped 3 bases and J dropped 3; count of bases not matched to a gene: 7. DNA for the CDR3: TGTGCCAGCAGCCAGACCAAAGCGGGAAAAGAGACCCAGTACTTC. It translates to CASSQTKAGKETQYF.

The CDR3 DNA is TGTGCCAGCAGCTCGACAGGGACCCCCTACGAGCAGTACTTC. It is translated as CASSSTGTPYEQYF. This chain links TRBV5-4 with TRBJ2-7; 7 positions match TRBD1. Trimming took 3 bases from V and 2 from J; bases not matched to a gene: 5. The germline V gene encodes CDR1 SGHNT and CDR2 YYREEE (reference sequence). The CDR3 contains 14 residues. Using reference TRBV5-4 and TRBJ2-7 for the parts outside the CDR3, the full variable domain is ETGVTQSPTHLIKTRGQQVTLRCSSQSGHNTVSWYQQALGQGPQFIFQYYREEENGRGNFPPRFSGLQFPNYSSELNVNALELDDSALYLCASSSTGTPYEQYFGPGTRLTVT.

V usage is TRBV5-5 and J usage is TRBJ2-1; tentatively, D is TRBD2 (6 bases). The V end lost 4 bases, the J end lost 0 bases, and 14 bases lay between the germline ends. The CDR3 consists of 16 residues. Germline-derived CDR1 and CDR2 are SGHKS and YYEKEE (reference sequence). Here the CDR3 DNA reads TGTGCCAGCAGCCCGGGGGTTCTATACTCCTACAATGAGCAGTTCTTC. Residues: CASSPGVLYSYNEQFF.

The V and J genes are TRBV19 and TRBJ2-7, with 7 positions matching TRBD2. Germline V gene sequence: CDR1 LNHDA, CDR2 SQIVND (reference sequence). V lost 5 bases and J lost 5; bases outside the gene matches: 12. The CDR3 spans 15 residues. As DNA, the CDR3 is TGTGCCAGTAGTTGGCAGTGGCGGGAGACCGACGAGCAGTACTTC. Protein: CASSWQWRETDEQYF.

This clone has only one observation. The V call is TRBV27, the J call TRBJ2-5; D uncertain. This CDR3 is 13 amino acids long. Germline loops: CDR1 MNHEY, CDR2 SMNVEV (reference sequence). The V end was cut by 6 bases, the J end by 5 bases, with 13 bases between. The DNA for the CDR3 is TGTGCCAGCAGAAGAAATAACCTGGAGACCCAGTACTTC. The encoded protein is CASRRNNLETQYF.

This clone was seen a handful of times. The genes are TRBV4-1 and TRBJ2-2; 10 bases align to TRBD2. Looked up from germline, CDR1 is MGHRA and CDR2 is YSYEKL. The length of the CDR3 is 16 residues. After removal of 3 bases from V and 2 bases from J, the junction contained 3 bases not matched to a gene. CDR3 in amino acids: CASSHVAGGNTGELFF. CDR3 sequence (DNA): TGCGCCAGCAGCCACGTAGCGGGAGGTAACACCGGGGAGCTGTTTTTT.

This sequence joins TRBV7-9 and TRBJ2-7, with D possibly matching TRBD2 (5 bases). CDR1 and CDR2 from the germline V gene are SEHNR and FQNEAQ (reference sequence). V was cut by 5 bases and J by 5 bases, with 7 bases left in between. The CDR3 has 11 residues. CDR3 sequence: CASSEGNEQYF. The CDR3, as DNA: TGTGCCAGCAGCGAGGGTAACGAGCAGTACTTC.

The chain carries TRBV7-2 and TRBJ2-1; TRBD2 matches at 13 bases. Germline trimming cut 2 bases from V and 6 bases from J; bases unmatched to any gene: 1. Germline V gives CDR1 SGHTA, CDR2 FQGNSA. This CDR3 comprises 15 residues. The CDR3 is CASSLRLAGGNEQFF. The CDR3 DNA reads as TGTGCCAGCAGCTTAAGACTAGCGGGGGGCAATGAGCAGTTCTTC.

The rearrangement joins TRBV20-1 to TRBJ1-1; D remains ambiguous. From germline, CDR1 is DFQATT and CDR2 SNEGSKA (reference sequence). There are 10 residues in the CDR3. V lost 6 bases and J lost 1, with 3 bases in between. For the CDR3, the DNA is TGCAGTGCCGGGAACACTGAAGCTTTCTTT. As protein: CSAGNTEAFF.

Of note for this clone: One end of the junction varies from germline; a read error may be responsible. This chain's CDR3 is CASSTLPGQLSGDF. The CDR3 DNA follows: TGTGCCAGCAGTACCCTCCCGGGACAGCTGAGTGGAGACTTC. The chain couples TRBV28 to TRBJ2-7, with TRBD1 identical over 7 bases. Germline V lookup: CDR1 MDHEN, CDR2 SYDVKM. The CDR3 length is 14 residues.